A selection of T cell receptor beta chains follows, all from one sample in a study of post-analysis software for immune sequencing data. MiXCR was run by TCRdb on the PCR reads, yielding one entry per CDR3 protein. The top ten hold around 0.6% of the sample, which has roughly 730,000 distinct CDR3 sequences, 25% to 30% seen once. What was sequenced was blood. Every receptor here comes from a girl under 18 with multiple sclerosis. Each CDR3 is given with its conserved first and last residue. A D gene is named only where the DNA matches it firmly. Size tells how often a clone was seen (once, few, many) or the class of an expanded clone, and some rows leave it out.

v_call: TRBV9
clone_size: -
j_call: TRBJ2-3
d_call: TRBD2
cdr3_nt: TGTGCCAGCAGCGTGGGGACTAGCCAGACAGATACGCAGTATTTT
cdr3_aa: CASSVGTSQTDTQYF

v_call: TRBV7-2
clone_size: -
j_call: TRBJ2-1
d_call: -
cdr3_nt: TGTGCCAGCAGCGCGCCGGGTACCACCTGGCGTGAGCAGTTCTTC
cdr3_aa: CASSAPGTTWREQFF

v_call: TRBV19
clone_size: -
j_call: TRBJ2-1
d_call: -
cdr3_nt: TGTGCCAGTAGGGACGCCCCGTACAATGAGCAGTTCTTC
cdr3_aa: CASRDAPYNEQFF

v_call: TRBV28
clone_size: few
j_call: TRBJ2-5
d_call: TRBD1
cdr3_nt: TGTGCCAGCAGGCCACAGGGGAAAGAGACCCAGTACTTC
cdr3_aa: CASRPQGKETQYF

v_call: TRBV18
clone_size: -
j_call: TRBJ1-6
d_call: TRBD1
cdr3_nt: TGTGCCAGCGCTCCGGAGCATCGAGGGGGCTCACCCCTCCACTTT
cdr3_aa: CASAPEHRGGSPLHF

v_call: TRBV10-3
clone_size: few
j_call: TRBJ2-1
d_call: -
cdr3_nt: TGTGCCATCAGTCGGACAGACGGACCCAAAGAGACCCAGTTCTTC
cdr3_aa: CAISRTDGPKETQFF

v_call: TRBV9
clone_size: many
j_call: TRBJ2-1
d_call: -
cdr3_nt: TGTGCCAGCAGCTCGCTGGCCGGCTCCTACAATGAGCAGTTCTTC
cdr3_aa: CASSSLAGSYNEQFF

v_call: TRBV18
clone_size: -
j_call: TRBJ2-1
d_call: -
cdr3_nt: TGTGCCAGCTCACCGGACGGCCGCCAAGAGACCCAGTTCTTC
cdr3_aa: CASSPDGRQETQFF

v_call: TRBV5-1
clone_size: many
j_call: TRBJ2-7
d_call: -
cdr3_nt: TGCGCCAGCAGCTTGGATGTAGGGATCTCCTACGAGCAGTACTTC
cdr3_aa: CASSLDVGISYEQYF

v_call: TRBV7-9
clone_size: many
j_call: TRBJ2-3
d_call: -
cdr3_nt: TGTGCCAGCAGCTTGCTCTTGACTACGCAGTATTTT
cdr3_aa: CASSLLLTTQYF

v_call: TRBV20-1
clone_size: few
j_call: TRBJ2-1
d_call: -
cdr3_nt: TGCAGTGCTAGAATGTTGGGGGGGGCTCCCAATGAGCAGTTCTTC
cdr3_aa: CSARMLGGAPNEQFF

v_call: TRBV7-9
clone_size: once
j_call: TRBJ2-3
d_call: -
cdr3_nt: TGTACCAGCAGCTTAGGTGATACGCAGTATTTT
cdr3_aa: CTSSLGDTQYF

v_call: TRBV3-1
clone_size: -
j_call: TRBJ2-7
d_call: TRBD2
cdr3_nt: TGTGCCAGCAGCCTCCGGGAGGCCTCCTACGAGCAGTACTTC
cdr3_aa: CASSLREASYEQYF

v_call: TRBV12-3/TRBV12-4
clone_size: -
j_call: TRBJ1-5
d_call: -
cdr3_nt: TGTGCCAGTTCTTTGAGTACCGGCGACCAGCCCCAGCATTTT
cdr3_aa: CASSLSTGDQPQHF

v_call: TRBV7-9
clone_size: -
j_call: TRBJ2-1
d_call: TRBD2
cdr3_nt: TGTGCCAGCAGCTTAGTTGCGGGGGGCGGAAATGAGCAGTTCTTC
cdr3_aa: CASSLVAGGGNEQFF

v_call: TRBV12-3/TRBV12-4
clone_size: few
j_call: TRBJ2-7
d_call: -
cdr3_nt: TGTGCCAGCAGTAACGGGGGCGCCTCCTACGAGCAGTACTTC
cdr3_aa: CASSNGGASYEQYF

v_call: TRBV5-1
clone_size: -
j_call: TRBJ2-5
d_call: -
cdr3_nt: TGCGCCAGCAGCTCAACAGGGATGGAGACCCAGTACTTC
cdr3_aa: CASSSTGMETQYF

v_call: TRBV28
clone_size: few
j_call: TRBJ1-2
d_call: -
cdr3_nt: TGTGCCTCGTGGGGCAGAGACTATGGCTACACCTTC
cdr3_aa: CASWGRDYGYTF

v_call: TRBV6-5
clone_size: few
j_call: TRBJ2-1
d_call: TRBD2
cdr3_nt: TGTGCCAGCAGTTACTCAGGGACTAGCGGGACCTACAATGAGCAGTTCTTC
cdr3_aa: CASSYSGTSGTYNEQFF

v_call: TRBV20-1
clone_size: -
j_call: TRBJ2-7
d_call: TRBD2
cdr3_nt: TGCAGTGCTAGACCGGCGCGGGAGATCTACGAGCAGTACTTC
cdr3_aa: CSARPAREIYEQYF

v_call: TRBV6-2/TRBV6-3
clone_size: -
j_call: TRBJ2-7
d_call: -
cdr3_nt: TGTGCCAGCAGCCCAACCGGGCGGAGCACCTACGAGCAGTACTTC
cdr3_aa: CASSPTGRSTYEQYF

v_call: TRBV15
clone_size: -
j_call: TRBJ2-7
d_call: -
cdr3_nt: TGTGCCACCAGCAGGTTCACCCCCCGCCAACCTTACATGAACGAGCAGTACTTC
cdr3_aa: CATSRFTPRQPYMNEQYF

v_call: TRBV12-5
clone_size: few
j_call: TRBJ1-2
d_call: -
cdr3_nt: TGTGCTAGTGGTTTCGATGTCGGCTATGGCTACACCTTC
cdr3_aa: CASGFDVGYGYTF

v_call: TRBV7-8
clone_size: few
j_call: TRBJ2-1
d_call: TRBD2
cdr3_nt: TGTGCCAGCAGCCCCGACGGCGGGAGTATCTACAATGAGCAGTTCTTC
cdr3_aa: CASSPDGGSIYNEQFF

v_call: TRBV6-5
clone_size: -
j_call: TRBJ1-6
d_call: -
cdr3_nt: TGTGCCAGCAGTTACGCCCCGATTAGCTCCTATAATTCACCCCTCCACTTT
cdr3_aa: CASSYAPISSYNSPLHF

v_call: TRBV5-1
clone_size: -
j_call: TRBJ1-4
d_call: -
cdr3_nt: TGCGCCAGCAGCTCCCCGGACAGCAAGGAAAAACGGTTTTTT
cdr3_aa: CASSSPDSKEKRFF

v_call: TRBV7-2
clone_size: -
j_call: TRBJ2-7
d_call: -
cdr3_nt: TGTGCCAGCAGCTTAGATTGGAGGCATATCTACGAGCAGTACTTC
cdr3_aa: CASSLDWRHIYEQYF

v_call: TRBV20-1
clone_size: few
j_call: TRBJ2-5
d_call: -
cdr3_nt: TGCAGTGCTAGTTTCGGGACCCGAATAGTGGCAGAGACCCAGTACTTC
cdr3_aa: CSASFGTRIVAETQYF

v_call: TRBV20-1
clone_size: few
j_call: TRBJ1-2
d_call: -
cdr3_nt: TGCAGTGCTCCCTACGCCCGGAACGCATCCAACTATGGCTACACCTTC
cdr3_aa: CSAPYARNASNYGYTF

v_call: TRBV15
clone_size: -
j_call: TRBJ2-5
d_call: -
cdr3_nt: TGTGCCACCAGCAGAGATTTCTCAGGGACGGTTGAGCAGTACTTC
cdr3_aa: CATSRDFSGTVEQYF

v_call: TRBV7-9
clone_size: once
j_call: TRBJ2-2
d_call: TRBD2
cdr3_nt: TGTGCCAGCAGCACCCGACTAGCGGGGGGGACAAAAAACACCGGGGAGCTGTTTTTT
cdr3_aa: CASSTRLAGGTKNTGELFF

v_call: TRBV5-1
clone_size: few
j_call: TRBJ2-6
d_call: TRBD2
cdr3_nt: TGCGCCAGCAGCTTAACTAGCGGGTCACCCTCTGGGGCCAACGTCCTGACTTTC
cdr3_aa: CASSLTSGSPSGANVLTF